This TCR beta chain was captured by sequencing in a study of T cells in Graves' hyperthyroidism and ophthalmopathy. Absence of ophthalmopathy progression within 18 months defined stable Graves' hyperthyroidism. Uncontrolled infection, other autoimmune disease, pregnancy or lactation barred patients from enrollment. About 9.4 ml fresh peripheral blood yielded the PBMCs. This clonotype was counted only a few times. What it binds is unknown. Study-wide results and limits: Among thyroid clonotypes expanded above 0.001, most also appeared in blood.

Using RNA transcripts as the source, TCR beta CDR3 regions were amplified. The TCR CDR3 first-round RT-PCR relied on the HTBI primer set. TCRdb analysed the multiplex PCR reads with MiXCR anew, one entry per CDR3 protein. The data contain under 400,000 distinct CDR3 sequences, less than 15% of them seen just once; the ten biggest clones take up about 9.1%. CDR3 length: 14 amino acids. CDR1 is MGHRA, CDR2 YSYEKL, per germline. Unmatched junction bases numbered 8, after V lost 7 bases and J lost 7 bases. This TCR was sampled from a woman aged 18 to 35 with Graves' hyperthyroidism. The sequencing input was blood. The genes are TRBV4-1 and TRBJ2-2; 8 bases fit TRBD2. The CDR3 DNA follows: TGCGCCAGCAAGAAGGCGGGAGGCGTCGGGGAGCTGTTTTTT. Protein: CASKKAGGVGELFF.